This TCR beta chain was recovered during a study of T cell responses to AZD1222 COVID-19 vaccine. Study outcomes and limitations: Spike-spanning, vaccine-associated CD4 TCRs were dominant at 160-218 and 743-854. In a largely white British group with more females than males, clonal diversity was possibly underestimated. Repertoire samples came only from after the peak T cell response.

As concerns this clone: Its antigen is currently unknown.

CDR3 length: 15 residues. The V gene's germline CDR1 is SGHNT and CDR2 YYREEE (reference sequence). Losses at the gene ends were 1 base for V and 6 bases for J; bases not matched to a gene: 8. Repertoires were generated with immunoSEQ multiplex PCR, while TCRdb's copy carries only in-frame clones and drops some. The data show 150,000 to 180,000 clones, approximately 87% seen once. The V call is TRBV5-4, the J call TRBJ1-2, with TRBD1 matching 8 bases. The clonotype was recovered from an adult in good health. The sample was peripheral blood, taken on day 0 of MenACWY control vaccination. The chain's CDR3 is CASSLSTGVLDGYTF. The CDR3 coding sequence is TGTGCCAGCAGCTTGTCGACAGGGGTCCTCGATGGCTACACCTTC.